This passage covers 18 T cell receptor beta chains from one sample sequenced in a study of early T cells in non-severe SARS-CoV-2 infection. TCRdb passed the 5' RACE reads through MiXCR, listing each CDR3 protein once. This table holds 70,000 to 90,000 distinct CDR3 sequences, less than 11% found once. The source material was whole blood, sampled at baseline. The receptors stem from an adult who was a healthcare worker with PCR-confirmed SARS-CoV-2 infection or an uninfected control (not recorded which).

This clonotype was picked up a small number of times. The gene calls are TRBV4-2 and TRBJ2-3; D not resolved. Looked up from germline, CDR1 is LGHNA and CDR2 is YNFKEQ. Trimming pared 4 bases from V and 6 bases from J, leaving 11 bases between. CDR3 length equals 13 residues. CDR3 sequence: CASSPRLEDTQYF. The DNA of the CDR3 is TGTGCCAGCAGCCCCCGATTAGAGGATACGCAGTATTTT.

This clonotype showed up many times. The chain carries TRBV29-1 and TRBJ1-1; D not resolved. Trimming took off 1 base at V and 1 base at J, with 10 bases between the two ends. Germline-derived CDR1 and CDR2 are SQVTM and ANQGSEA. CDR3 length: 14 residues. DNA for the CDR3: TGCAGCGTTGAAGGTATGTGGACGAACACTGAAGCTTTCTTT. This sequence encodes CSVEGMWTNTEAFF.

The table lists this clonotype with many counts. V usage is TRBV11-2 and J usage is TRBJ2-3; D is unclear. Germline loops: CDR1 SGHAT, CDR2 FQNNGV. Trimming stripped 5 bases from V and 2 bases from J, with 14 bases between. The CDR3 has 15 residues. The CDR3 loop is CASSPTGSYTDTQYF. As DNA, the CDR3 is TGTGCCAGCAGCCCAACCGGGTCTTACACAGATACGCAGTATTTT.

This clonotype has ten or more counts. V is TRBV19 and J is TRBJ2-2; 9 nucleotides line up with TRBD1. The CDR3 sequence is 16 residues long. Trimming at V came to 6 bases and at J to 6 bases, leaving 11 bases not matched to a gene. Germline loops: CDR1 LNHDA, CDR2 SQIVND (reference sequence). CDR3 region: CASRKPGQGRAGELFF. CDR3 DNA: TGTGCCAGTAGGAAACCGGGACAGGGTCGCGCCGGGGAGCTGTTTTTT. Variable domain in full (rest from reference TRBV19 and TRBJ2-2): DGGITQSPKYLFRKEGQNVTLSCEQNLNHDAMYWYRQDPGQGLRLIYYSQIVNDFQKGDIAEGYSVSREKKESFPLTVTSAQKNPTAFYLCASRKPGQGRAGELFFGEGSRLTVL.

This clonotype occurred a few times. The rearrangement links TRBV5-1 to TRBJ2-1; TRBD1 is a possible D gene (5 bases). With 1 base removed from V and 3 bases from J, the gap between germline ends came to 8 bases. Germline V CDR1 and CDR2: SGHRS, YFSETQ. There are 14 residues in the CDR3. As DNA, the CDR3 is TGCGCCAGCAGCTTGCGACAGATCTACAATGAGCAGTTCTTC. The encoded protein is CASSLRQIYNEQFF.

This clonotype was seen a few times. The chain is built from TRBV20-1 and TRBJ1-3; the match to TRBD1 covers 10 bases. From germline, CDR1 is DFQATT and CDR2 SNEGSKA (reference sequence). The CDR3 is 15 residues long. Trimming removed 0 bases from V and 6 bases from J; junction bases left unmatched: 5. In DNA, the CDR3 is TGCAGTGCTAGAGATATGGGGACAGGGGAAAACACCATATATTTT. It codes for CSARDMGTGENTIYF.

This clonotype was detected once. The genes are TRBV5-6 and TRBJ2-3, with 12 bases aligning to TRBD2. The V and J ends lost 5 bases and 3 bases, in that order; junction bases with no gene match: 4. This CDR3 is 15 amino acids long. Germline CDR1 is SGHDT and CDR2 is YYEEEE. CDR3 DNA: TGTGCCAGCAGTTCTAGCGGGAGGGGAACAGATACGCAGTATTTT. Encoded protein: CASSSSGRGTDTQYF.

This clonotype was found a few times. The V gene is TRBV20-1, the J gene TRBJ1-3, with 8 bases matching TRBD1. Germline CDR1 is DFQATT and CDR2 is SNEGSKA (reference sequence). The CDR3 extends over 15 amino acids. V lost 3 bases to trimming and J lost 0 bases; unmatched junction nucleotides: 4. The CDR3 loop is CSASGQGSSGNTIYF. The CDR3 nucleotides read TGCAGTGCTAGCGGACAGGGCTCCTCTGGAAACACCATATATTTT.

This chain uses TRBV9 with TRBJ2-1, with TRBD2 identical over 12 bases. CDR3 size: 15 residues. From germline, CDR1 is SGDLS and CDR2 YYNGEE. The junction had 6 bases not matched to a gene; V was cut back by 4 bases and J by 7 bases. CDR3 nucleotide sequence: TGTGCCAGCAGCATTCGGACTAGCGGGACTAATGAGCAGTTCTTC. Its translation: CASSIRTSGTNEQFF.

The chain couples TRBV5-1 to TRBJ2-2; D is unresolved. The CDR3 is 14 amino acids. Per germline, CDR1 SGHRS and CDR2 YFSETQ. Trimming removed 0 bases at V and 6 bases at J, with 9 bases between. The CDR3 DNA sequence: TGCGCCAGCAGCTTGGCAGCTGGAGCCGGGGAGCTGTTTTTT. Protein: CASSLAAGAGELFF. Filled out from reference TRBV5-1 and TRBJ2-2, the complete variable domain reads KAGVTQTPRYLIKTRGQQVTLSCSPISGHRSVSWYQQTPGQGLQFLFEYFSETQRNKGNFPGRFSGRQFSNSRSEMNVSTLELGDSALYLCASSLAAGAGELFFGEGSRLTVL.

This clonotype was picked up many times. This chain joins TRBV5-1 and TRBJ2-2; no reliable D call. The germline V gene has CDR1 SGHRS and CDR2 YFSETQ. The germline V and J ends were trimmed by 1 base and 3 bases, with 10 bases remaining between them. The CDR3 totals 15 residues. The CDR3 region has the DNA TGCGCCAGCAGCTTGTGGCGTACCGACACCGGGGAGCTGTTTTTT. Its translation: CASSLWRTDTGELFF.

This chain joins TRBV5-1 and TRBJ2-7; maybe TRBD1 (5 bases). Germline-derived CDR1 and CDR2 are SGHRS and YFSETQ. V shed 4 bases and J shed 5 bases, with 19 bases lying between them. The CDR3 has 15 amino acids. CDR3 DNA: TGCGCCAGCAGCCTGCAGGGAAACCCAACGGACGAGCAGTACTTC. Translating gives CASSLQGNPTDEQYF.

The genes are TRBV5-1 and TRBJ2-3, with D tentatively TRBD1 or TRBD2 (6 bases each). The germline V gene encodes CDR1 SGHRS and CDR2 YFSETQ. Trimming took 7 bases from V and 2 from J, leaving 20 bases between them. CDR3 size: 16 residues. As DNA, the CDR3 is TGCGCCAGCGCGGAGGGGGGCAGGCCAAACACAGATACGCAGTATTTT. Amino acids: CASAEGGRPNTDTQYF.

This chain links TRBV7-2 with TRBJ2-2; D is unclear. Looked up from germline, CDR1 is SGHTA and CDR2 is FQGNSA. The V end was cut by 1 base, the J end by 5 bases, with 8 bases between. The CDR3 totals 14 residues. The CDR3 is CASSLGSRTGELFF. The CDR3 coding sequence is TGTGCCAGCAGCTTAGGGTCGAGAACCGGGGAGCTGTTTTTT.

This rearrangement joins TRBV7-2 to TRBJ2-5; D is perhaps TRBD2 (5 bases). The CDR3 covers 14 residues. With 1 base removed from V and 4 bases from J, the gap between germline ends came to 10 bases. CDR1 and CDR2 from the germline V gene are SGHTA and FQGNSA. DNA for the CDR3: TGTGCCAGCAGCTTAGTCGGGGTTTTAGAGACCCAGTACTTC. This translates into CASSLVGVLETQYF.

The table lists this clonotype with many counts. The chain uses TRBV20-1 and TRBJ1-5, with 7 bases aligning to TRBD1. V lost 4 bases to trimming and J lost 6 bases; unmatched junction nucleotides: 3. The length of the CDR3 is 12 residues. Germline loops: CDR1 DFQATT, CDR2 SNEGSKA (reference sequence). The CDR3 DNA is TGCAGTGCTAAGACAGGGAGTCAGCCCCAGCATTTT. This sequence encodes CSAKTGSQPQHF.

The rearrangement joins TRBV5-5 to TRBJ2-3; D unresolved. Trimming took off 2 bases at V and 3 bases at J, with 13 bases between the two ends. The CDR3 extends over 15 amino acids. Germline assignment: CDR1 SGHKS and CDR2 YYEKEE (reference sequence). The CDR3 loop reads CASSFSALGTDTQYF. DNA for the CDR3: TGTGCCAGCAGCTTTTCGGCCCTGGGGACAGATACGCAGTATTTT. The full variable domain, completed using reference TRBV5-5 and TRBJ2-3, is DAGVTQSPTHLIKTRGQQVTLRCSPISGHKSVSWYQQVLGQGPQFIFQYYEKEERGRGNFPDRFSARQFPNYSSELNVNALLLGDSALYLCASSFSALGTDTQYFGPGTRLTVL.

This clonotype was found many times. The rearrangement joins TRBV13 to TRBJ2-7; possibly TRBD2 for D (6 bases). Trimming stripped 5 bases from V and 0 bases from J, with 11 bases between. Germline V lookup: CDR1 PRHDT, CDR2 FYEKMQ (reference sequence). The CDR3 runs 14 residues. CDR3 sequence (DNA): TGTGCCAGCAGCCCTTTCGGGAGCTCCTACGAGCAGTACTTC. It codes for CASSPFGSSYEQYF.